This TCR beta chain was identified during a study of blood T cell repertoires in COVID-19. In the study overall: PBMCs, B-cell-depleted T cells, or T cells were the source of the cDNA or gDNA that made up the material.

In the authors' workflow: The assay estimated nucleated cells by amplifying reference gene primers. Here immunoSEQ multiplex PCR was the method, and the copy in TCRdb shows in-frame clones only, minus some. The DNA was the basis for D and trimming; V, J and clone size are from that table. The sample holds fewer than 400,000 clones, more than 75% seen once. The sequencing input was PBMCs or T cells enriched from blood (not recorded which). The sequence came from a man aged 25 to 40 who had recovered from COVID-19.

The CDR3, as DNA: TGTGCCACCAGTGATTGGGGGGGACAGGGTAATTCACCCCTCCACTTT. Its translation: CATSDWGGQGNSPLHF. The chain uses TRBV24-1 and TRBJ1-6, with 9 bases aligning to TRBD1. This CDR3 is 16 amino acids long. The V gene end was trimmed by 2 bases and the J gene end by 6 bases; junction bases not matched to a gene: 4. CDR1 and CDR2 (germline): KGHDR, SFDVKD.